The subject of this entry is one T cell receptor beta chain. The antigen remains undetermined. The data are from a study of T cells in pancreatic ductal adenocarcinoma. Study results and limitations: Unique clonotypes were around 8-fold more numerous in blood than in tumor. The resected cohort was biased toward the minority with early-stage disease. No significant tumor-blood clonality difference; means were about 0.1 and 0.065.

Selected pancreatic ductal adenocarcinoma patients had undergone surgery without neoadjuvant therapy. V lost 4 bases and J 4 bases, leaving 11 bases between the germline ends. Germline CDR1 SQVTM, CDR2 ANQGSEA. This CDR3 has 12 amino acids. Only in-frame clones appear in the TCRdb table, and some are missing; sequencing was by immunoSEQ multiplex PCR. This sample carries more than 85,000 clones, 90% to 95% of them seen once, and the ten largest clones take around 3.2%. The chain is built from TRBV29-1 and TRBJ2-7; D perhaps matches TRBD2 (5 bases). Sequencing used PBMCs. The sequence came from a human donor with pancreatic ductal adenocarcinoma. The CDR3 here is CSVVDSEYEQYF. DNA of the CDR3: TGCAGCGTTGTGGACTCTGAATACGAGCAGTACTTC.